This T cell receptor (beta chain) was identified in a study of shared clonotypes between healthy human individuals. Background on the study: Three CD4 naive, three CD4 memory, two CD8 naive and one CD8 memory plate were used per donor.

Germline CDR1 MNHNS, CDR2 SASEGT. The CDR3 extends over 14 amino acids. Trimming took 2 bases from V and 3 from J, leaving 11 bases between them. On this clone: Its specificity is unknown.

Naive CD8 cells, CD45RO-negative and positively selected for CCR7, excluded terminally differentiated effector memory CD45RA+ cells. Repertoires were generated with immunoSEQ multiplex PCR, while TCRdb's copy carries only in-frame clones and drops some. The profile shows roughly 2,000,000 clones, approximately 94% of them singletons. Study conclusions and caveats: Naive subsets typically showed greater estimated richness than memory subsets. Among several donors, approximately 5.4% of naive CD4 clonotypes were found in common.

J is TRBJ2-7 and V is TRBV6-1; D may be TRBD1 or TRBD2 (6 bases each). The sequencing input was naive CD8+ T cells sorted from blood. This clonotype was obtained from a man younger than 35 in good health. CDR3 protein: CASSEYGGNYEQYF. The CDR3 DNA follows: TGTGCCAGCAGTGAATACGGGGGCAACTACGAGCAGTACTTC.